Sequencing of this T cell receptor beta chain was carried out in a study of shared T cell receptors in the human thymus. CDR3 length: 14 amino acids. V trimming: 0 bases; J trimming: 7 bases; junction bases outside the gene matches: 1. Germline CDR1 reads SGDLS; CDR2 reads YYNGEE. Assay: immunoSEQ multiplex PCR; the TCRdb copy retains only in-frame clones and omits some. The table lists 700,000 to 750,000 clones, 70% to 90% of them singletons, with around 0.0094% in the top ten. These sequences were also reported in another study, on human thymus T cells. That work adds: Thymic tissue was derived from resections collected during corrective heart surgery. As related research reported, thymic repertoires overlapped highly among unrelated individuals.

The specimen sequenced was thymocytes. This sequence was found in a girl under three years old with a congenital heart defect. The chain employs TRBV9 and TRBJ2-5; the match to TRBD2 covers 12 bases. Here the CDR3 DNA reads TGTGCCAGCAGCGTAGCTAGCGGGGGGGGGACCCAGTACTTC. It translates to CASSVASGGGTQYF.